The 32 T cell receptor beta chains below come from one sample, sequenced in a study of shared clonotypes between healthy human individuals. Cells designated naive CD8 were CD45RO-negative and were positively selected for CCR7, with terminally differentiated effector memory CD45RA+ cells excluded. Repertoires were generated with immunoSEQ multiplex PCR, while TCRdb's copy carries only in-frame clones and drops some. Counted here are 2 million to 2.5 million clones, about 95% occurring once; the ten biggest clones make up approximately 1.2%. The specimen was naive CD8+ T cells sorted from blood. The receptors derive from a man in his late teens or twenties in good health.

The CDR3 sequence: CASSLEHNYGYTF. CDR3 bases: TGTGCCAGCAGCTTAGAACACAACTATGGCTACACCTTC. The J gene is TRBJ1-2, the V gene TRBV11-2; D is unresolved. The germline V gene has CDR1 SGHAT and CDR2 FQNNGV. The CDR3 is made up of 13 amino acids. Trimming pared 0 bases from V and 2 bases from J, leaving 4 bases between.

This clone was recorded once. This chain joins TRBV4-1 and TRBJ2-7; D possibly matches TRBD1 or TRBD2 (5 bases each). The CDR3 consists of 14 residues. Looked up from germline, CDR1 is MGHRA and CDR2 is YSYEKL. V was cut by 4 bases and J by 6 bases, with 16 bases left in between. In DNA, the CDR3 is TGCGCCAGCAGCCGGGACCGTTTTTCAGGCGAGCAGTACTTC. Translation gives CASSRDRFSGEQYF.

This clone was seen just once. This chain joins TRBV5-6 and TRBJ2-5, with D perhaps matching TRBD1 (5 bases). V gave up 4 bases and J gave up 5 bases, with 12 bases separating them. This CDR3 has 13 amino acids. The V gene's germline CDR1 is SGHDT and CDR2 YYEEEE. CDR3 sequence reads: CASSPVGAETQYF. The CDR3 DNA reads TGTGCCAGCAGCCCTGTAGGGGCGGAGACCCAGTACTTC. Complete variable domain (other parts from reference TRBV5-6 and TRBJ2-5): DAGVTQSPTHLIKTRGQQVTLRCSPKSGHDTVSWYQQALGQGPQFIFQYYEEEERQRGNFPDRFSGHQFPNYSSELNVNALLLGDSALYLCASSPVGAETQYFGPGTRLLVL.

The V and J genes are TRBV10-3 and TRBJ1-1; 7 bases line up with TRBD1. The ends lost 4 bases at V and 3 bases at J; junction bases unmatched: 8. The CDR3 loop spans 15 amino acids. Germline V gene sequence: CDR1 ENHRY, CDR2 SYGVKD. The CDR3 DNA follows: TGTGCCATCAGTGGCGCCGGGGACAGATACACTGAAGCTTTCTTT. This gives the protein CAISGAGDRYTEAFF.

V is TRBV7-8 and J is TRBJ2-1; TRBD2 matches 12 bases. With 0 bases clipped from V and 5 bases from J, the junction kept 8 bases outside the gene matches. Germline-derived CDR1 and CDR2 are SGHVS and FQNEAQ. The CDR3 spans 18 residues. The CDR3 DNA follows: TGTGCCAGCAGCTTAGCTCTAGCGGGGGGGAGATGGAACAATGAGCAGTTCTTC. Protein product: CASSLALAGGRWNNEQFF.

This clone was observed once. This chain links TRBV6-5 with TRBJ2-7; perhaps TRBD2 as D (6 bases). The CDR3 is 15 residues long. Per the germline V gene, CDR1 is MNHEY and CDR2 is SVGAGI. The V gene lost 7 bases and the J gene lost 2 bases, with 18 bases spanning the gap. CDR3 coding DNA: TGTGCCAGCACAACCGGCGGAGGGGCCACCTACGAGCAGTACTTC. Residues: CASTTGGGATYEQYF.

This chain connects TRBV30 to TRBJ2-3; D gene uncertain. CDR1 is GTSNPN and CDR2 is SVGIG in the germline V gene (reference sequence). CDR3 length: 14 residues. V shed 7 bases and J shed 0 bases, with 14 bases lying between them. CDR3 DNA sequence: TGTGCCTCGGCCATGGTCAGTAGCACAGATACGCAGTATTTT. Protein: CASAMVSSTDTQYF.

The J gene is TRBJ2-7, the V gene TRBV7-2, with a possible D match to TRBD2 (5 bases). The CDR3 is made up of 14 amino acids. Germline-derived CDR1 and CDR2 are SGHTA and FQGNSA. V was shortened by 4 bases and J by 4 bases, with 14 bases between the two germline ends. CDR3 coding DNA: TGTGCCAGCAGCTCTACTAGTAGAGGGTACGAGCAGTACTTC. This encodes CASSSTSRGYEQYF. Filled out from reference TRBV7-2 and TRBJ2-7, the complete variable domain reads GAGVSQSPSNKVTEKGKDVELRCDPISGHTALYWYRQSLGQGLEFLIYFQGNSAPDKSGLPSDRFSAERTGGSVSTLTIQRTQQEDSAVYLCASSSTSRGYEQYFGPGTRLTVT.

This sequence joins TRBV15 and TRBJ1-1; D is ambiguous. CDR1 and CDR2 from the germline V gene are LNHNV and YYDKDF (reference sequence). This CDR3 has 13 residues. V lost 8 bases to trimming and J lost 10 bases, with 20 bases between them. The CDR3 here is CATSHDTLIGAFF. In DNA form, the CDR3 reads TGTGCCACCTCCCACGATACACTGATTGGAGCTTTCTTT.

The V and J genes are TRBV21-1 and TRBJ1-1. TRBV21-1 is a recognized pseudogene. The length of the CDR3 is 17 residues. DNA for the CDR3: TGTGCCAGCAGCAAAGAGCCGCCCGAACCAGCTAACACTGAAGCTTTCTTT. It encodes CASSKEPPEPANTEAFF.

The chain links TRBV7-9 to TRBJ1-2, with D perhaps matching TRBD1 (5 bases). Per germline, CDR1 SEHNR and CDR2 FQNEAQ (reference sequence). This CDR3 comprises 14 residues. V shed 1 base and J shed 1 base, with 7 bases lying between them. The CDR3 sequence is CASSLGTHNYGYTF. The CDR3 DNA is TGTGCCAGCAGCTTAGGGACACATAACTATGGCTACACCTTC.

In this sample, this clone turned up a few times. This sequence joins TRBV19 and TRBJ1-6; 7 nucleotides agree with TRBD1. Germline assignment: CDR1 LNHDA and CDR2 SQIVND (reference sequence). The CDR3 has 14 residues. The junction had 3 bases not matched to a gene; V was cut back by 6 bases and J by 4 bases. The CDR3: CASSWDSYNSPLHF. CDR3 coding DNA: TGTGCCAGTAGCTGGGACAGTTATAATTCACCCCTCCACTTT.

This clone was picked up a small number of times. A much larger clone differs from this one at a single base, so this may be a read error. Additional DNA sequences in this sample encode the identical CDR3. This chain connects TRBV9 to TRBJ1-1; weak D call: TRBD1 (5 bases). Germline V gene data show CDR1 as SGDLS and CDR2 as YYNGEE. The ends were cut back, 2 bases at V and 3 bases at J, with 8 bases in the middle. The CDR3 consists of 13 residues. The CDR3 loop is CASSVGGDTEAFF. Here the CDR3 DNA reads TGTGCCAGCAGCGTGGGAGGGGACACTGAAGCTTTCTTT.

J is TRBJ2-5 and V is TRBV14; D is possibly TRBD2 (5 bases). The germline V gene encodes CDR1 SGHDN and CDR2 FVKESK. This CDR3 comprises 13 residues. Deletions cut 4 bases from V and 5 bases from J, with 11 bases between. CDR3 nucleotide sequence: TGTGCCAGCAGCCCGGGGATGATGGAGACCCAGTACTTC. Its protein is CASSPGMMETQYF. The full variable domain, rest sourced from reference TRBV14 and TRBJ2-5, is EAGVTQFPSHSVIEKGQTVTLRCDPISGHDNLYWYRRVMGKEIKFLLHFVKESKQDESGMPNNRFLAERTGGTYSTLKVQPAELEDSGVYFCASSPGMMETQYFGPGTRLLVL.

The rearrangement uses TRBV7-2 and TRBJ1-3, with a weak D call TRBD1 (5 bases). Germline V gene sequence: CDR1 SGHTA, CDR2 FQGNSA. The CDR3 contains 15 residues. V lost 5 bases and J lost 0, with 11 bases in between. The CDR3 bases are TGTGCCAGCAGCCAGGGACGGAGCTCTGGAAACACCATATATTTT. It translates to CASSQGRSSGNTIYF.

The chain is built from TRBV5-6 and TRBJ2-3; maybe TRBD2 (5 bases). The CDR3 is 15 amino acids. Trimming removed 2 bases at V and 1 base at J, with 11 bases between. Germline V CDR1 and CDR2: SGHDT, YYEEEE. In DNA form, the CDR3 reads TGTGCCAGCAGCTTCCCAAAAGCGGGCACAGATACGCAGTATTTT. Its translation: CASSFPKAGTDTQYF. The complete variable domain, with remaining parts taken from reference TRBV5-6 and TRBJ2-3, reads DAGVTQSPTHLIKTRGQQVTLRCSPKSGHDTVSWYQQALGQGPQFIFQYYEEEERQRGNFPDRFSGHQFPNYSSELNVNALLLGDSALYLCASSFPKAGTDTQYFGPGTRLTVL.

The chain is built from TRBV9 and TRBJ2-3; 10 nucleotides match TRBD2. The CDR3 consists of 16 residues. Trimming at V came to 1 base and at J to 2 bases, leaving 4 bases not matched to a gene. Germline V gives CDR1 SGDLS, CDR2 YYNGEE. This CDR3 reads CASSVQTSGDTDTQYF. The CDR3 DNA sequence: TGTGCCAGCAGCGTACAAACTAGCGGGGACACAGATACGCAGTATTTT.

This chain links TRBV29-1 with TRBJ2-6; unclear D gene. This CDR3 is 16 amino acids long. V was trimmed by 3 bases and J by 0 bases, leaving 12 bases between them. CDR1 and CDR2 (germline): SQVTM, ANQGSEA. CDR3 region: CSVEGDPNSGANVLTF. CDR3 coding DNA: TGCAGCGTTGAGGGCGATCCTAACTCTGGGGCCAACGTCCTGACTTTC. The complete variable domain, with remaining parts taken from reference TRBV29-1 and TRBJ2-6, reads SAVISQKPSRDICQRGTSLTIQCQVDSQVTMMFWYRQQPGQSLTLIATANQGSEATYESGFVIDKFPISRPNLTFSTLTVSNMSPEDSSIYLCSVEGDPNSGANVLTFGAGSRLTVL.

This chain connects TRBV7-8 to TRBJ2-1; 16 nucleotides match TRBD2. The CDR3 contains 19 residues. With 4 bases clipped from V and 6 bases from J, the junction kept 12 bases outside the gene matches. Germline values: CDR1 SGHVS, CDR2 FQNEAQ. Here the CDR3 DNA reads TGTGCCAGCAGCTCCCCGGGGGGGACTAGCGGGAGGGGCGTCAATGAGCAGTTCTTC. Amino acid sequence: CASSSPGGTSGRGVNEQFF. Supplemented by reference TRBV7-8 and TRBJ2-1, the full variable domain reads GAGVSQSPRYKVAKRGQDVALRCDPISGHVSLFWYQQALGQGPEFLTYFQNEAQLDKSGLPSDRFFAERPEGSVSTLKIQRTQQEDSAVYLCASSSPGGTSGRGVNEQFFGPGTRLTVL.

The chain links TRBV7-2 to TRBJ1-1, with a possible D match to TRBD1 (6 bases). The germline CDR1 and CDR2 sequences are SGHTA and FQGNSA. V gave up 1 base and J gave up 5 bases, with 11 bases separating them. The CDR3 loop spans 14 amino acids. Written as DNA, the CDR3 is TGTGCCAGCAGCTTAGGGGGGGCGTGGACTGAAGCTTTCTTT. This translates into CASSLGGAWTEAFF.

The chain employs TRBV4-1 and TRBJ1-1; D call uncertain. Germline loops: CDR1 MGHRA, CDR2 YSYEKL. The CDR3 is 13 amino acids. V shed 2 bases and J shed 6 bases, with 10 bases lying between them. The CDR3 nucleotides read TGCGCCAGCAGCCAAAGAGTTAGGGCTGAAGCTTTCTTT. Protein: CASSQRVRAEAFF.

The chain employs TRBV5-6 and TRBJ1-2, with no clear D. The V and J ends lost 4 bases and 1 base respectively, with 8 bases between them. Germline loops: CDR1 SGHDT, CDR2 YYEEEE. The CDR3 covers 13 residues. CDR3 sequence (DNA): TGTGCCAGCAGCGTGGACGGTAACTATGGCTACACCTTC. Translated, it gives CASSVDGNYGYTF.

Comments on this clone: With a much larger clone just one base away, this may be a read error. Other DNA sequences from this sample encode an identical CDR3 as well. V is TRBV6-5 and J is TRBJ2-7; D is possibly TRBD1 (6 bases). The CDR3 is made up of 13 amino acids. V lost 2 bases to trimming and J lost 3 bases, with 8 bases between them. CDR1 MNHEY and CDR2 SVGAGI come from the germline V gene. CDR3 nucleotide sequence: TGTGCCAGCAGTTACGTACAGGGCTACGAGCAGTACTTC. Translated: CASSYVQGYEQYF.

V and J are TRBV29-1 and TRBJ2-2; 8 bases agree with TRBD2. With 2 bases clipped from V and 3 bases from J, the junction kept 8 bases outside the gene matches. There are 16 residues in the CDR3. CDR1 SQVTM and CDR2 ANQGSEA come from the germline V gene. CDR3 sequence: CSVESPTSGYTGELFF. Written as DNA, the CDR3 is TGCAGCGTTGAATCCCCTACTAGCGGTTACACCGGGGAGCTGTTTTTT.

Only one count was recorded for this clone. The chain couples TRBV13 to TRBJ2-1; 10 bases map to TRBD1. The germline gives CDR1 PRHDT, CDR2 FYEKMQ (reference sequence). The J segment lost 7 bases and the V segment lost 5 bases, leaving 11 bases of the junction unmatched. CDR3 size: 16 residues. CDR3 in amino acids: CASSPQTGGAGNEQFF. The CDR3 coding sequence is TGTGCCAGCAGCCCCCAGACAGGGGGCGCGGGTAATGAGCAGTTCTTC.

Only one count was recorded for this clone. The V call is TRBV2, the J call TRBJ1-3, with 9 bases identical to TRBD1. V trimming: 5 bases; J trimming: 4 bases; junction bases outside the gene matches: 6. The germline gives CDR1 SNHLY, CDR2 FYNNEI. The CDR3 has 15 residues. CDR3 DNA: TGTGCCAGCAGTTCGACAGGGGGTGTGGGAAACACCATATATTTT. Its protein product is CASSSTGGVGNTIYF.

This chain connects TRBV5-6 to TRBJ1-1; TRBD1 is a possible D gene (5 bases). The CDR3 spans 13 residues. The V gene lost 3 bases and the J gene lost 2 bases, with 8 bases spanning the gap. Germline loops: CDR1 SGHDT, CDR2 YYEEEE. The CDR3 sequence: CASSSRDNTEAFF. In nucleotides, the CDR3 is TGTGCCAGCAGCTCCCGGGACAACACTGAAGCTTTCTTT.

This chain uses TRBV18 with TRBJ2-3; D is possibly TRBD1 (5 bases). Trimming took off 0 bases at V and 5 bases at J, with 6 bases between the two ends. The length of the CDR3 is 13 residues. The germline V gene encodes CDR1 KGHSH and CDR2 LQKENI. The CDR3 loop reads CASSPPQGDTQYF. The CDR3 DNA sequence: TGTGCCAGCTCACCACCGCAGGGAGATACGCAGTATTTT.

In nucleotides, the CDR3 is TGCGCCAGCAGTTCCCGGGACAGCTACAATGAGCAGTTCTTC. Protein sequence: CASSSRDSYNEQFF. The V and J genes are TRBV10-1 and TRBJ2-1; 7 bases are a match to TRBD1. Trimming took 5 bases from V and 3 from J; bases not matched to a gene: 4. The CDR3 is 14 residues long. Germline CDR1 is WNHNN and CDR2 is SYGVQD (reference sequence).

Regarding this clone: Other nucleotide sequences in the sample specify the same CDR3. The chain has TRBV29-1 and TRBJ2-7; D is unclear. This CDR3 is built from 11 residues. CDR1 and CDR2 from the germline V gene are SQVTM and ANQGSEA. V lost 0 bases and J lost 1, with 1 base in between. The chain's CDR3 is CSVEESYEQYF. The CDR3 DNA follows: TGCAGCGTTGAAGAATCCTACGAGCAGTACTTC.

This chain uses TRBV5-1 with TRBJ2-7, with D possibly TRBD2 on 5 matching bases. Trimming took off 3 bases at V and 2 bases at J, with 12 bases between the two ends. There are 14 residues in the CDR3. Germline V CDR1 and CDR2: SGHRS, YFSETQ. The CDR3 protein is CASSSGRGPYEQYF. Written as DNA, the CDR3 is TGCGCCAGCAGCTCGGGGAGAGGGCCCTACGAGCAGTACTTC.

Concerning this clone itself: Additional DNA sequences in this sample encode the identical CDR3. The V call is TRBV5-4, the J call TRBJ2-5; D may be TRBD1 or TRBD2 (6 bases each). This CDR3 spans 13 amino acids. The germline V gene has CDR1 SGHNT and CDR2 YYREEE (reference sequence). V was clipped by 2 bases and J by 3 bases, with 8 bases between them. The DNA for the CDR3 is TGTGCCAGCAGCTTTAGGGGGGAAGAGACCCAGTACTTC. This codes for CASSFRGEETQYF.